The clone carrying this T cell receptor (beta chain) occurred many times. Its antigen remains unidentified. TCRdb processed the multiplex PCR reads anew with MiXCR; each CDR3 protein has one entry. There are 90,000 to 120,000 distinct CDR3 sequences in the sample; around 20% occur only once, and 1% to 1.5% lies in the top ten. The sample belongs to a study of breast tumors, draining lymph nodes, adjacent tissues. Samples came from axillary lymph nodes draining the breast cancer. Study-wide results and limits: Luminal-like breast cancer showed significantly higher tumor–nontumor repertoire similarity than basal-like. Tumors had less TCR diversity than lymph nodes, more than nontumor tissue.

Per germline, CDR1 MNHEY and CDR2 SMNVEV (reference sequence). This CDR3 is built from 16 residues. Trimming pared 7 bases from V and 6 bases from J, leaving 24 bases between. The sample taken for sequencing was axillary lymph node tissue. This clonotype originated in a female donor with breast cancer. Some clones in this sample may be carry-over from other donors' samples. This chain connects TRBV27 to TRBJ1-2; tentative D call: TRBD1 (5 bases). The CDR3 DNA is TGTGCCAGCACCACTTGGGGAGGGGAGAGTAAAGATGGCTACACCTTC. Amino acids: CASTTWGGESKDGYTF.